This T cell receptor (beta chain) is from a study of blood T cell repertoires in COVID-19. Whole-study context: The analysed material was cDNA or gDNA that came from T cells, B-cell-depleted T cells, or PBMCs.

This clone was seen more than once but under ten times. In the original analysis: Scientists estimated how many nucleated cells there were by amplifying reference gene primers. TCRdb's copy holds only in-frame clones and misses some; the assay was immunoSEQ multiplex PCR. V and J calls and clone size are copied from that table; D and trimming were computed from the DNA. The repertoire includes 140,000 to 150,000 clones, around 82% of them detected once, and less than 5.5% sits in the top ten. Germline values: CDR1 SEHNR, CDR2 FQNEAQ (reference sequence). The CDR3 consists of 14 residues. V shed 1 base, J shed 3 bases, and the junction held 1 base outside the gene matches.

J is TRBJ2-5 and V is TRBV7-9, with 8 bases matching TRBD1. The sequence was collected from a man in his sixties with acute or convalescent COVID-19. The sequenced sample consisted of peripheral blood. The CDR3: CASSLGTGKETQYF. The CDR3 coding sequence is TGTGCCAGCAGCTTAGGGACAGGGAAAGAGACCCAGTACTTC.